Here is one T cell receptor (beta chain) with its context. The data are from a study of T cell clones after liver transplantation. Turning to the study itself: In this trial, immunosuppression withdrawal was attempted within 2 years of liver transplant. TCRbeta sequencing after a pre-transplant mixed lymphocyte reaction identified graft-donor-reactive clones, later tracked in post-transplant blood. As an antigen-independent comparator, third-party-reactive TCRbeta sequences came from pre-transplant mixed lymphocyte reactions. Three of the eight recipients were HCV-positive; the rest had non-autoimmune, non-viral transplant indications.

CDR3 length: 14 amino acids. CDR1 and CDR2 from the germline V gene are SQVTM and ANQGSEA. V shed 3 bases and J shed 8 bases, with 19 bases lying between them. Profiled with immunoSEQ multiplex PCR; TCRdb holds only in-frame clones, not every one. Counted here are more than 75,000 clones, around four fifths occurring once; the ten biggest clones make up less than 0.6%. Sequenced here: CD4+ T cells from blood, sampled 46 months after liver transplant. The chain employs TRBV29-1 and TRBJ1-2; D is unclear. The TCR comes from a human patient who received a liver transplant. Some T cells may arise from the graft donor. The CDR3 here is CSVELGRRVGGYTF. CDR3 coding DNA: TGCAGCGTTGAGCTTGGCAGGCGAGTTGGGGGCTACACCTTC.